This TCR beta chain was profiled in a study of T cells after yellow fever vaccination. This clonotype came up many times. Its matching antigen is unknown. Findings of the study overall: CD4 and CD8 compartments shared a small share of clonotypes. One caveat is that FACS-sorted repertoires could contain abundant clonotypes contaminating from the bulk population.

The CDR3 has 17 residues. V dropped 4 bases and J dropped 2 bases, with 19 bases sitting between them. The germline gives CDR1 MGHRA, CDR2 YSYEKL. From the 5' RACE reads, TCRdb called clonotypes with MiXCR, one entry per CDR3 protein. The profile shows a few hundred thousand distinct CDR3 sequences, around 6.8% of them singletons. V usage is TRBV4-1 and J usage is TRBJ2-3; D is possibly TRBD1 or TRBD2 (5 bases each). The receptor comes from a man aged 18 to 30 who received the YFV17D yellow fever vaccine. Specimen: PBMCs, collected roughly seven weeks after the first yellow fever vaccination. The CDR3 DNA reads TGCGCCAGCAGCCCGCCCCTTCGGTCGGGGCCCACAGATACGCAGTATTTT. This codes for CASSPPLRSGPTDTQYF.